One sample yielded the 20 T cell receptor beta chains listed below, sequenced in a study of OX40 agonist ivuxolimab in advanced cancers. Assay used: immunoSEQ multiplex PCR; TCRdb lists only in-frame clones, some missing. Of some 35,000 clones listed, 87% are singletons. Material: CD4+ or CD8+ T cells sorted from blood, obtained in a trial of the OX40 agonist ivuxolimab. The receptor source for this set is an adult with an advanced solid tumor such as melanoma, head and neck, liver or kidney cancer.

The gene calls are TRBV15 and TRBJ1-3, with TRBD1 as a possible D gene (5 bases). The CDR3 is made up of 12 amino acids. Germline-derived CDR1 and CDR2 are LNHNV and YYDKDF (reference sequence). V lost 5 bases and J lost 4, with 6 bases in between. The CDR3, as DNA: TGTGCCACCAGCGGGGACGGAAACACCATATATTTT. It specifies CATSGDGNTIYF.

The chain joins TRBV18 to TRBJ2-3; 8 bases are shared with TRBD2. J was trimmed by 6 bases and V by 3 bases; bases with no gene match: 5. This CDR3 region has 14 residues. Germline CDR1 reads KGHSH; CDR2 reads LQKENI. The CDR3 loop reads CASSPSGTSDTQYF. The CDR3 DNA reads TGTGCCAGCTCACCCTCCGGGACTAGTGATACGCAGTATTTT. The variable domain in full, with the rest retrieved from reference TRBV18 and TRBJ2-3, is NAGVMQNPRHLVRRRGQEARLRCSPMKGHSHVYWYRQLPEEGLKFMVYLQKENIIDESGMPKERFSAEFPKEGPSILRIQQVVRGDSAAYFCASSPSGTSDTQYFGPGTRLTVL.

The rearrangement links TRBV25-1 to TRBJ1-1; D is ambiguous. Trimming took off 8 bases at V and 7 bases at J, with 17 bases between the two ends. CDR1 MGHDK and CDR2 SYGVNS come from the germline V gene. The CDR3 extends over 13 amino acids. DNA for the CDR3: TGTGCCAGCGCTCGGGAGGGTTCAGGTGAAGCTTTCTTT. Its translation: CASAREGSGEAFF.

V usage is TRBV2 and J usage is TRBJ2-7; maybe TRBD2 (6 bases). The V gene's germline CDR1 is SNHLY and CDR2 FYNNEI. V lost 5 bases, J lost 6 bases, and 17 bases lay in between. The length of the CDR3 is 14 residues. The CDR3 is CASSPRDWSGEQYF. CDR3 in DNA: TGTGCCAGCAGTCCCCGGGACTGGAGCGGCGAGCAGTACTTC.

The chain joins TRBV18 to TRBJ2-1, with 9 bases fitting TRBD1. Germline trimming cut 3 bases from V and 2 bases from J; bases unmatched to any gene: 2. Per germline, CDR1 KGHSH and CDR2 LQKENI. The CDR3 spans 15 residues. CDR3 amino acids: CASSPGTGTYNEQFF. CDR3 nucleotides: TGTGCCAGCTCACCCGGGACAGGGACCTACAATGAGCAGTTCTTC.

The rearrangement links TRBV19 to TRBJ2-7; TRBD1 is a possible D gene (5 bases). The CDR3 consists of 13 residues. Germline-derived CDR1 and CDR2 are LNHDA and SQIVND (reference sequence). The V end lost 2 bases, the J end lost 2 bases, and 7 bases lay between the germline ends. The CDR3 bases are TGTGCCAGTAGTATACAGGGAACCTACGAGCAGTACTTC. It specifies CASSIQGTYEQYF.

V and J are TRBV7-9 and TRBJ2-5; 13 nucleotides agree with TRBD2. The V and J ends lost 5 bases and 5 bases, in that order; junction bases with no gene match: 8. Germline V CDR1 and CDR2: SEHNR, FQNEAQ (reference sequence). The CDR3 length is 16 residues. The CDR3 DNA sequence: TGTGCCAGCAGCCCGGGACTAGCGGGAATAGGGGAGACCCAGTACTTC. Residues: CASSPGLAGIGETQYF.

This clone was seen a single time. The chain joins TRBV5-1 to TRBJ2-1; D is possibly TRBD2 (6 bases). This CDR3 has 15 amino acids. Trimming removed 1 base at V and 2 bases at J, with 10 bases between. Per the germline V gene, CDR1 is SGHRS and CDR2 is YFSETQ. CDR3 bases: TGCGCCAGCAGCTTGAATGGGGGGACCTACAATGAGCAGTTCTTC. Translated, it gives CASSLNGGTYNEQFF. Together with reference TRBV5-1 and TRBJ2-1, the CDR3 gives the full variable domain: KAGVTQTPRYLIKTRGQQVTLSCSPISGHRSVSWYQQTPGQGLQFLFEYFSETQRNKGNFPGRFSGRQFSNSRSEMNVSTLELGDSALYLCASSLNGGTYNEQFFGPGTRLTVL.

V is TRBV19 and J is TRBJ1-3; TRBD1 matches 8 bases. Germline CDR1 is LNHDA and CDR2 is SQIVND (reference sequence). The V and J ends lost 2 bases and 2 bases, in that order; junction bases with no gene match: 8. CDR3 length: 17 amino acids. CDR3 DNA: TGTGCCAGTAGTATAACCGACAGGGGATGGCCTGGAAACACCATATATTTT. Its protein is CASSITDRGWPGNTIYF.

The V call is TRBV6-1, the J call TRBJ1-2; D perhaps matches TRBD1 (5 bases). CDR1 and CDR2 from the germline V gene are MNHNS and SASEGT. V gave up 6 bases and J gave up 0 bases, with 11 bases separating them. The CDR3 length is 14 residues. Written as DNA, the CDR3 is TGTGCCAGCAGGACAAAGACAGCTAACTATGGCTACACCTTC. Translating it yields CASRTKTANYGYTF.

The chain links TRBV2 to TRBJ2-3; 12 nucleotides line up with TRBD2. Germline V CDR1 and CDR2: SNHLY, FYNNEI. Trimming cost V 7 bases and J 1 base; bases outside gene matches: 6. This CDR3 comprises 16 residues. The chain's CDR3 is CASNRLAGVGTDTQYF. In DNA, the CDR3 is TGTGCCAGCAACAGACTAGCGGGAGTCGGCACAGATACGCAGTATTTT. Based on the CDR3 plus reference TRBV2 and TRBJ2-3, the full variable domain is EPEVTQTPSHQVTQMGQEVILRCVPISNHLYFYWYRQILGQKVEFLVSFYNNEISEKSEIFDDQFSVERPDGSNFTLKIRSTKLEDSAMYFCASNRLAGVGTDTQYFGPGTRLTVL.

The V call is TRBV19, the J call TRBJ1-1, with 9 bases lining up with TRBD1. The CDR3 runs to 16 residues. Germline V CDR1 and CDR2: LNHDA, SQIVND (reference sequence). V lost 5 bases and J lost 4; bases outside the gene matches: 11. The CDR3 is CASSGGTGNEFTEAFF. CDR3 in DNA: TGTGCCAGTAGTGGCGGGACAGGGAACGAATTCACTGAAGCTTTCTTT.

The rearrangement joins TRBV6-1 to TRBJ2-3; perhaps TRBD1 as D (6 bases). The CDR3 spans 17 residues. The germline gives CDR1 MNHNS, CDR2 SASEGT. The V and J ends lost 4 bases and 2 bases respectively, with 19 bases between them. Here the CDR3 DNA reads TGTGCCAGCAGTGGCCTTGTTGGGGGCCCTTCCACAGATACGCAGTATTTT. Its translation is CASSGLVGGPSTDTQYF.

The gene calls are TRBV4-2 and TRBJ2-5; possibly TRBD2 for D (6 bases). The DNA matches TRBJ2-7 better at its end, which makes the J call doubtful. Looked up from germline, CDR1 is LGHNA and CDR2 is YNFKEQ. The CDR3 covers 16 residues. CDR3 residues: CASSQEAGTGLGEQYF. In DNA form, the CDR3 reads TGTGCCAGCAGCCAGGAAGCCGGGACTGGGTTAGGCGAGCAGTACTTC.

J is TRBJ2-1 and V is TRBV5-3, with TRBD2 matching 7 bases. TRBV5-3 is filed as an ORF, its function uncertain. With 0 bases clipped from V and 8 bases from J, the junction kept 5 bases outside the gene matches. The CDR3 has 14 residues. CDR3 loop: CARSLGLADDEQFF. CDR3 sequence (DNA): TGTGCCAGAAGCTTGGGGCTAGCGGACGATGAGCAGTTCTTC.

The gene calls are TRBV15 and TRBJ2-5, with a weak D call TRBD2 (6 bases). The assigned J gene may be wrong: the sequence end matches TRBJ2-7 better. Germline lookup yields CDR1 LNHNV and CDR2 YYDKDF (reference sequence). The CDR3 loop spans 14 amino acids. In nucleotides, the CDR3 is TGTGCCACCAGCAGCCAGAGCGGGTACTACGAGCAGTACTTC. It codes for CATSSQSGYYEQYF.

J is TRBJ2-5 and V is TRBV7-8; D may be TRBD1 or TRBD2 (5 bases each). Per the germline V gene, CDR1 is SGHVS and CDR2 is FQNEAQ. This CDR3 contains 15 residues. Trimming took off 5 bases at V and 5 bases at J, with 18 bases between the two ends. CDR3 loop: CASSLGARAGETQYF. CDR3 bases: TGTGCCAGCAGCCTAGGGGCGAGGGCCGGGGAGACCCAGTACTTC.

This clone was picked up one time. The chain employs TRBV7-9 and TRBJ2-3, with a possible D match to TRBD2 (6 bases). This CDR3 has 12 amino acids. Germline CDR1 and CDR2: SEHNR and FQNEAQ (reference sequence). V dropped 0 bases and J dropped 8 bases, with 6 bases sitting between them. The CDR3 DNA follows: TGTGCCAGCAGCTTAGCCGGGGGTACGCAGTATTTT. Its protein is CASSLAGGTQYF.

J is TRBJ2-1 and V is TRBV18; D ambiguous. Trimming took off 3 bases at V and 8 bases at J, with 8 bases between the two ends. The CDR3 length is 12 residues. CDR1 is KGHSH and CDR2 is LQKENI in the germline V gene. The CDR3, as DNA: TGTGCCAGCTCACCGGCTACCTATGAGCAGTTCTTC. This sequence encodes CASSPATYEQFF.

V is TRBV6-1 and J is TRBJ2-5; no clear D gene. Trimming took off 1 base at V and 5 bases at J, with 8 bases between the two ends. Germline CDR1 and CDR2: MNHNS and SASEGT. The CDR3 loop spans 13 amino acids. Here the CDR3 DNA reads TGTGCCAGCAGTGAAGTGGGGTGGGAGACCCAGTACTTC. Residues: CASSEVGWETQYF.